This TCR beta chain was profiled in a study of T-cell reconstitution after alpha-beta-depleted transplantation in children. A remark on this clonotype: Its target is unknown.

The study, taken as a whole, reports: It was newly produced T cells that mostly accounted for T-cell counts and diversity one year after transplant. At around two months after transplant, the alpha-beta T cells were reportedly derived from several hundred expanded clones that came from non-depleted graft cells. Elevated TCRbeta diversity at day 60 was traced, in some patients, to surviving recipient T cells and thymic progenitors.

Preparation of the TCRbeta library was carried out with unique molecular identifiers. Each CDR3 protein is one row after TCRdb ran MiXCR on the PCR reads. The repertoire holds 300,000 to 400,000 distinct CDR3 sequences, roughly 16% seen once, with 35% to 50% in the top ten. CDR1 is MNHEY, CDR2 SVGEGT, per germline. This CDR3 is 14 amino acids long. V lost 4 bases and J 7 bases, leaving 14 bases between the germline ends. The sequence was obtained from a male patient between 2 and 9 years old who had a stem cell transplant for acute lymphoblastic leukemia, so the T cells may come from the graft donor. The gene calls are TRBV6-2 or TRBV6-3 and TRBJ2-1; D is unresolved. The sequenced sample was PBMCs, mostly from graft donor cells, obtained 360 days after TCRalphabeta/CD19-depleted stem cell transplant. The CDR3 DNA is TGTGCCAGCAGTTTACCGTCCGTTAGGAATGAGCAGTTCTTC. Protein: CASSLPSVRNEQFF.